This TCR beta chain was identified during a study of T cells in women clearing cervical HPV infection. TCR beta CDR3 amplified by multiplex PCR from approximately 1,200 ng genomic DNA. The protocol was immunoSEQ multiplex PCR, while the TCRdb copy is restricted to in-frame clones and leaves out a portion. The sample has 22,000 or so clones. Note on this clone: The sequence runs out 3 residues before the end of the CDR3; the remainder is reconstructed from the germline J gene.

This CDR3 region has 16 residues. Losses at the gene ends were 1 base for V and 3 bases for J; bases not matched to a gene: 6. Germline CDR1 is SGHRS and CDR2 is YFSETQ. The TCR originated in a woman between 18 and 70 years old with a cervical HPV16 infection that either progressed to CIN3+ or cleared (not recorded which). Sample: blood buffy coat. The chain joins TRBV5-1 to TRBJ2-2; 7 nucleotides line up with TRBD1. This CDR3 is CASSLSGTVDTGELFF. The sequenced part of the CDR3 DNA is TGCGCCAGCAGCTTGTCTGGGACAGTAGACACCGGGGAG.